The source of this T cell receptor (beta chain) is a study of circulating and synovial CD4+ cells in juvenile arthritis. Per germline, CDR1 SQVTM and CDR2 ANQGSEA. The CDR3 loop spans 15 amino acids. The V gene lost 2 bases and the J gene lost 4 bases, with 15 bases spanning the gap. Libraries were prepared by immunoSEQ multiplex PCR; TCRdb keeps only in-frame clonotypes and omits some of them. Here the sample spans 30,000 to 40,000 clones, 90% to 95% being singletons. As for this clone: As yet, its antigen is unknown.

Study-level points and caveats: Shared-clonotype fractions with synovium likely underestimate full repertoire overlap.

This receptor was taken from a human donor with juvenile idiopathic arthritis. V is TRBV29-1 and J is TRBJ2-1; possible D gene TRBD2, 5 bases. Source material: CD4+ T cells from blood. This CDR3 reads CSVELARRLYNEQFF. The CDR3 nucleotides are TGCAGCGTTGAACTAGCCCGGCGGCTATACAATGAGCAGTTCTTC.